The source of this T cell receptor beta chain is a study of blood T cell repertoires in COVID-19. Study background: PBMCs, B-cell-depleted T cells, or T cells were the source of the cDNA or gDNA that made up the material.

The repertoire was sequenced with immunoSEQ multiplex PCR; TCRdb's copy has only in-frame clones and lacks some. The data hold roughly 68,000 clones, with 91% observed a single time. The V end lost 0 bases, the J end lost 5 bases, and 14 bases lay between the germline ends. CDR1 SGHRS and CDR2 YFSETQ come from the germline V gene. The CDR3 covers 15 residues. Seattle researchers signed up patients amid active infection and tracked them longitudinally. The chain couples TRBV5-1 to TRBJ1-1, with D perhaps matching TRBD1 (6 bases). The receptor comes from a man aged 35 to 55 with COVID-19, enrolled during active disease. The sample was peripheral blood. CDR3 DNA: TGCGCCAGCAGCTTGGCCCCAGGGGCGCGGACTGAAGCTTTCTTT. Amino acids: CASSLAPGARTEAFF.